Sequencing of this T cell receptor (beta chain) was carried out in a study of shared clonotypes between healthy human individuals. The study, taken as a whole, reports: Larger richness was generally estimated for naive than memory subsets.

About this clone: Antigen specificity is unknown.

The protocol was immunoSEQ multiplex PCR, while the TCRdb copy is restricted to in-frame clones and leaves out a portion. The profile shows roughly 2,300,000 clones, around 93% of them singletons. CDR1 is ENHRY, CDR2 SYGVKD, per germline. The CDR3 covers 17 residues. Losses at the gene ends were 4 bases for V and 6 bases for J; bases not matched to a gene: 15. The sequenced sample was naive CD4+ T cells from PBMCs. Subset reported: CD45RA+ positively selected. The TCR originated in a man aged 18 to 30 in good health. Some clones in this sample may be carry-over from other donors' samples. This chain joins TRBV10-3 and TRBJ1-2, with 9 bases matching TRBD1. CDR3: CAISAETPGQGYNGYTF. The CDR3 DNA follows: TGTGCCATCAGTGCTGAAACACCGGGACAGGGTTATAATGGCTACACCTTC.